Below, 20 T cell receptor delta chains from the same sample are listed, as sequenced in a study of γδ T cells in repeated Plasmodium falciparum infection. Bulk repertoires came from Vgamma9/Vdelta2+ or Vdelta2-negative gammadelta T cells flow-sorted from PBMC. TCRdb re-identified clones in the multiplex PCR reads via CATT. The sample lists about 57,000 delta-chain clones; approximately 1.5% were seen once. What was sequenced was gamma-delta T cells from blood. These receptors all stem from a pool of human donors (malaria-infected and uninfected, not separated).

This clone was counted between two and nine times. For this DNA, TCRdb reports the protein of a much larger clone, which diverges at residue 17, most likely from a read error; the protein presented here is translated directly from the DNA. The chain employs TRAV38-2/DV8 and TRDJ1, with TRDD3 identical over 7 bases. The J gene is not listed in TCRdb, so it was assigned here from a DNA match to germline. V trimming: 0 bases; J trimming: 0 bases; junction bases outside the gene matches: 38. This CDR3 comprises 27 residues. CDR1 and CDR2 (germline): TSESDYY, QEAYKQQN. The CDR3 protein is CAYRSAELFFWSSSESAGGSYTDKLIF. The CDR3 region has the DNA TGTGCTTATAGGAGCGCGGAACTCTTCTTCTGGTCTTCGTCAGAATCGGCTGGGGGGTCGTACACCGATAAACTCATCTTT.

Of note for this clone: TCRdb's protein for this DNA is that of a much larger clone and differs from the translation at residue 5, likely a read error; the protein shown is the DNA translation. The CDR3 here is CALGKLGFLRTPGMDKLIF. DNA for the CDR3: TGTGCTCTTGGGAAACTAGGCTTTCTACGAACCCCTGGTATGGATAAACTCATCTTT. The chain uses TRDV1 and TRDJ1; D ambiguous. Here the J gene came from matching the DNA to germline, since TCRdb omits it. Germline CDR1 is TSWWSYY and CDR2 is QGS. The CDR3 runs to 19 residues.

A remark on this clone: A far larger clone is one base from this, pointing to a likely read error. This CDR3 is also generated by other DNA sequences in the sample. The rearrangement uses TRAV38-2/DV8 and TRDJ1; 7 bases are shared with TRDD3. This CDR3 has 22 residues. The germline V gene has CDR1 TSESDYY and CDR2 QEAYKQQN. The V gene end was trimmed by 7 bases and the J gene end by 2 bases; junction bases not matched to a gene: 32. In DNA, the CDR3 is TGTGCTTATCGTCCATTCCTGTTCGGAAAGCACTGGGGACCTCAGTATACCGATAAACTCATCTTT. This sequence encodes CAYRPFLFGKHWGPQYTDKLIF.

This clone was picked up a small number of times. This likely came from a read error, as a far larger clone is one base away. The identical CDR3 is also encoded by other nucleotide sequences in the sample. The genes are TRDV1 and TRDJ1; 12 bases line up with TRDD3. The J gene was missing in TCRdb and was found by matching the end of the DNA to germline. CDR3 length equals 21 residues. The germline gives CDR1 TSWWSYY, CDR2 QGS. The CDR3 spells CALGELGLHWGILSYTDKLIF. The CDR3, as DNA: TGTGCCCTTGGGGAACTGGGACTCCACTGGGGGATACTCTCATACACCGATAAACTCATCTTT.

This clone appeared a few times. A read error likely explains why the TCRdb protein, taken from a much larger clone, differs from this DNA's translation at residue 12; the protein shown is translated from the DNA. The CDR3 sequence is CALGSCAPTPWNWGPPYTDKLIF. The CDR3 nucleotides read TGTGCTCTTGGGTCCTGTGCTCCTACTCCTTGGAATTGGGGGCCACCCTACACCGATAAACTCATCTTT. This chain uses TRDV1 with TRDJ1, with D perhaps assigned TRDD2 or TRDD3 (6 bases each). Trimming took off 5 bases at V and 0 bases at J, with 37 bases between the two ends. The CDR3 is 23 residues long. CDR1 and CDR2 from the germline V gene are TSWWSYY and QGS.

This clone was detected a few times. TCRdb shows a much larger clone's protein in place of this DNA's translation, and the two differ at residue 4, likely through a read error; the protein shown is translated from the DNA. V is TRDV2 and J is TRDJ1; 12 bases fit TRDD3. Here the J gene was assigned by germline matching of the DNA, as TCRdb has none. V was pared by 5 bases and J by 3 bases, with 15 bases of the junction left unmatched. The CDR3 loop spans 18 amino acids. Germline CDR1 reads GEAIGNYY; CDR2 reads EKD. The CDR3: CACGRLGVTGGYSDKLIF. In DNA, the CDR3 is TGTGCCTGTGGCCGATTAGGTGTTACTGGGGGATACTCCGATAAACTCATCTTT.

This clone was recorded at least ten times. TCRdb assigns this DNA the protein of a much larger clone, which departs from its translation at residue 12; this likely reflects a read error, and the protein shown comes from translating the DNA. The chain links TRDV1 to TRDJ1, with a tentative D call TRDD3 (5 bases). In germline, CDR1 is TSWWSYY, CDR2 QGS. V gave up 4 bases and J gave up 5 bases, with 32 bases separating them. The CDR3 consists of 20 residues. This CDR3 reads CALGGTRLLGGARGADKLIF. The CDR3 bases are TGTGCTCTTGGGGGGACGCGGTTATTAGGGGGCGCCCGGGGAGCAGATAAACTCATCTTT.

This clone was counted at least ten times. Given a far larger clone just one base away, this is likely a sequencing read error. The same CDR3 arises from other DNA sequences in this sample as well. The chain combines TRDV1 with TRDJ1; D is uncertain. The CDR3 loop spans 18 amino acids. Germline-derived CDR1 and CDR2 are TSWWSYY and QGS. In DNA, the CDR3 is TGCGCTCTTGGGTTCACCTCCGTACATACTTATATCACCGATAAACTCATCTTT. Translation: CALGFTSVHTYITDKLIF.

This clone was found many times. Other DNA sequences of this sample code for an identical CDR3. The genes are TRDV1 and TRDJ1; 11 bases map to TRDD3. V shed 0 bases and J 1 base; nucleotides not matched to a gene: 10. The CDR3 spans 19 residues. Germline values: CDR1 TSWWSYY, CDR2 QGS. This chain's CDR3 is CALGELRPTWGIRTDKLIF. Here the CDR3 DNA reads TGTGCTCTTGGGGAACTCCGTCCTACATGGGGGATACGCACCGATAAACTCATCTTT.

As for this clone: TCRdb's protein, taken from a much larger clone, differs from this DNA's translation at residue 13, likely owing to a read error; the protein displayed comes from the DNA. This rearrangement joins TRDV2 to TRDJ1, with a tentative D call TRDD3 (5 bases). The CDR3 spans 22 residues. The V end was cut by 0 bases, the J end by 0 bases, with 31 bases between. The V gene's germline CDR1 is GEAIGNYY and CDR2 EKD. CDR3 protein: CACDTDEGSQSTEGAYTDKLIF. CDR3 nucleotides: TGTGCCTGTGACACCGACGAAGGAAGTCAGAGTACTGAGGGGGCCTACACCGATAAACTCATCTTT.

This clone was recorded a few times. A far larger clone is one nucleotide away, so this likely arose from a read error. Other nucleotide sequences in the sample specify the same CDR3. The chain combines TRDV1 with TRDJ1; D perhaps matches TRDD3 (6 bases). Germline CDR1 is TSWWSYY and CDR2 is QGS. There are 20 residues in the CDR3. The V end was cut by 1 base, the J end by 3 bases, with 27 bases between. The CDR3 loop is CALGEPANVLHILGPDKLIF. CDR3 bases: TGTGCTCTTGGGGAACCAGCCAACGTCCTCCACATACTGGGTCCCGATAAACTCATCTTT.

This clone was picked up a small number of times. The mismatch at residue 9 between this DNA's translation and the TCRdb protein of a much larger clone likely reflects a read error; the protein shown is translated from the DNA. The V gene is TRDV1, the J gene TRDJ1, with D hard to call. The CDR3 runs to 19 residues. Trimming shortened V by 3 bases and J by 0 bases, and 23 bases separated the two germline ends. CDR1 is TSWWSYY and CDR2 is QGS in the germline V gene. CDR3 in amino acids: CALGDLSLSPSPYTDKLIF. The CDR3 DNA reads TGTGCTCTTGGGGATCTCTCGCTATCCCCATCCCCGTACACCGATAAACTCATCTTT.

This clone has a count of ten or more. This specimen includes other DNA sequences encoding the same CDR3. V and J are TRDV1 and TRDJ1; TRDD3 aligns across 10 bases. The CDR3 length is 21 residues. In germline, CDR1 is TSWWSYY, CDR2 QGS. V was pared by 0 bases and J by 0 bases, with 16 bases of the junction left unmatched. This CDR3 reads CALGELVGPTWGIRDTDKLIF. For the CDR3, the DNA is TGTGCTCTTGGGGAACTCGTCGGTCCCACCTGGGGGATAAGAGACACCGATAAACTCATCTTT.

This clone was observed many times. A single base is all that separates this from a far larger clone, so a read error is likely. Different DNA sequences within this sample yield the same CDR3. In nucleotides, the CDR3 is TGTGCCTGTGACACGGGGTACTGGGGCCATACCGATAAACTCATCTTT. Amino acids: CACDTGYWGHTDKLIF. The V call is TRDV2, the J call TRDJ1; 7 bases fit TRDD3. The J gene was not available in TCRdb and was assigned here by matching the DNA to germline segments. The length of the CDR3 is 16 residues. Looked up from germline, CDR1 is GEAIGNYY and CDR2 is EKD. V lost 1 base, J lost 2 bases, and 9 bases stayed unmatched.

This clone turned up a few times. The protein TCRdb gives is from a much larger clone and does not agree with this DNA's translation at residue 4, likely a read error; the protein shown here comes from the DNA. The genes are TRDV2 and TRDJ3; 13 nucleotides agree with TRDD3. CDR1 is GEAIGNYY, CDR2 EKD, per germline. The CDR3 length is 18 residues. Trimming cost V 5 bases and J 1 base; bases outside gene matches: 4. CDR3 in amino acids: CACGTGGYGSWDTRQMFF. The CDR3 DNA reads TGTGCCTGTGGCACTGGGGGATACGGGTCCTGGGACACCCGACAGATGTTTTTC.

On this clone: This likely reflects a read error, since a far larger clone is one base away. The same CDR3 arises from other DNA sequences in this sample as well. The V gene reported is TRDV1; the J gene is uncalled; no check of the table's D call, TRDD3, against the DNA was made. Per the germline V gene, CDR1 is TSWWSYY and CDR2 is QGS. There are 23 residues in the CDR3. CDR3 protein: CALGDLPSYLGDIAHAYTDKLIF. The CDR3 bases are TGTGCTCTTGGGGATCTCCCTTCCTACCTGGGGGATATAGCCCATGCGTACACCGATAAACTCATCTTC.

This clone appeared a few times. This DNA's translation differs at residue 11 from TCRdb's protein, which comes from a much larger clone; a read error is likely, and the protein shown is translated from the DNA. The chain has TRDV2 and TRDJ1; 8 nucleotides align to TRDD3. The J gene was missing in TCRdb and was found by matching the end of the DNA to germline. V was pared by 5 bases and J by 4 bases, with 14 bases of the junction left unmatched. The CDR3 sequence is 16 residues long. Germline assignment: CDR1 GEAIGNYY and CDR2 EKD. CDR3 sequence (DNA): TGTGCCTGTGTCAGTACTGGGGGGTTGTACATCGATAAACTCATCTTT. Residues: CACVSTGGLYIDKLIF.

The table lists this clone with many counts. A read error likely explains why the TCRdb protein, taken from a much larger clone, differs from this DNA's translation at residue 11; the protein shown is translated from the DNA. The chain employs TRDV1 and TRDJ1; TRDD3 matches at 9 bases. The junction had 8 bases not matched to a gene; V was cut back by 3 bases and J by 3 bases. Germline assignment: CDR1 TSWWSYY and CDR2 QGS. The CDR3 totals 16 residues. The CDR3 bases are TGTGCTCTTGGGGAGCAAGCTGGGGGATTCGCCGATAAACTCATCTTT. This codes for CALGEQAGGFADKLIF.

This clone has only a few counts. TCRdb's protein for this DNA is that of a much larger clone and differs from the translation at residue 6, likely a read error; the protein shown is the DNA translation. The chain combines TRDV1 with TRDJ1; D unresolved. In the absence of a J gene in TCRdb, the DNA was matched to germline to assign it here. The CDR3 is 16 amino acids. CDR1 is TSWWSYY and CDR2 is QGS in the germline V gene. The V and J ends lost 8 bases and 0 bases respectively, with 19 bases between them. The CDR3 nucleotides read TGTGCTCTTAGAAAGCTCTTCGTCTCGTACACCGATAAACTCATCTTT. This sequence encodes CALRKLFVSYTDKLIF.

Turning to this clone: A far larger clone is a single base away, which makes a read error likely. The identical CDR3 is also encoded by other nucleotide sequences in the sample. The J gene is TRDJ1, the V gene TRDV2; 8 nucleotides agree with TRDD3. The J gene was missing in TCRdb and was found by matching the end of the DNA to germline. The ends lost 7 bases at V and 0 bases at J; junction bases unmatched: 21. Germline lookup yields CDR1 GEAIGNYY and CDR2 EKD. This CDR3 contains 19 residues. The CDR3 nucleotides are TGTGCCTGCGATTATGGAGGGATACGCAAGCTTTTACACACCGATAAACTCATCTTT. Its protein product is CACDYGGIRKLLHTDKLIF.